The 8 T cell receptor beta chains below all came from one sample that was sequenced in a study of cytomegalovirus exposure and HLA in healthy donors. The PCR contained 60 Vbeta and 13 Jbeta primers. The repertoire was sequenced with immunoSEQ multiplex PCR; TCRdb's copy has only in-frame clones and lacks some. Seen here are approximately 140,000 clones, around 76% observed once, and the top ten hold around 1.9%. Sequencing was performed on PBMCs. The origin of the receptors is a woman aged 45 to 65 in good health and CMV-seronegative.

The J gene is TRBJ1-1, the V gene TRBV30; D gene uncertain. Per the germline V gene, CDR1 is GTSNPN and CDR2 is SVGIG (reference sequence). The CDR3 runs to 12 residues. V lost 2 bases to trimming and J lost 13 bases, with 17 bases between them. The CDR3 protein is CAWSLGRSGGFF. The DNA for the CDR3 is TGTGCCTGGAGTCTAGGGAGGTCGGGTGGTTTCTTT. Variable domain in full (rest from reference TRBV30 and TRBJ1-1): SQTIHQWPATLVQPVGSPLSLECTVEGTSNPNLYWYRQAAGRGLQLLFYSVGIGQISSEVPQNLSASRPQDRQFILSSKKLLLSDSGFYLCAWSLGRSGGFFGQGTRLTVV.

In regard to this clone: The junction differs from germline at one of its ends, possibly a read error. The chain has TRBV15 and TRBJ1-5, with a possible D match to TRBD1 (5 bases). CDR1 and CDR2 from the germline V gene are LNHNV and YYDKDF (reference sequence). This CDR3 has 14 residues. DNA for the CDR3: TGTGCCACCAGCCGAGAGGTCGGGGGTCAGCCCCAGCATTTT. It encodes CATSREVGGQPQHF.

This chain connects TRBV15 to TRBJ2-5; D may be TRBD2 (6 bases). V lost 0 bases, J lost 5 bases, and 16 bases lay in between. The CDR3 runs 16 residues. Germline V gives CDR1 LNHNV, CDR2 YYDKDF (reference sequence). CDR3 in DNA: TGTGCCACCAGCAGAGATGGAGGGACGTTAGGGGAGACCCAGTACTTC. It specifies CATSRDGGTLGETQYF. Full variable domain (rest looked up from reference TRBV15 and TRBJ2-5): DAMVIQNPRYQVTQFGKPVTLSCSQTLNHNVMYWYQQKSSQAPKLLFHYYDKDFNNEADTPDNFQSRRPNTSFCFLDIRSPGLGDTAMYLCATSRDGGTLGETQYFGPGTRLLVL.

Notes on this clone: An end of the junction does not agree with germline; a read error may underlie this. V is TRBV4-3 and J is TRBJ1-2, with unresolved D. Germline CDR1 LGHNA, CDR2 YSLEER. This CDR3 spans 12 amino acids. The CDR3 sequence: CASSQDPDTQSF. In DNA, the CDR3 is TGCGCCAGCAGCCAAGATCCCGACACCCAGTCCTTC.

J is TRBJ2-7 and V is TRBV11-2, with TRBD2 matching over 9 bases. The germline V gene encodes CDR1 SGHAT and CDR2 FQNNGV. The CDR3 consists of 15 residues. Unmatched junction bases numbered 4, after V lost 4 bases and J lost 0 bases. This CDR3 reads CASSWAGGPSYEQYF. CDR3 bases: TGTGCCAGCAGCTGGGCGGGAGGGCCCTCCTACGAGCAGTACTTC. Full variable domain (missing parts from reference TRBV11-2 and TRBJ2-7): EAGVAQSPRYKIIEKRQSVAFWCNPISGHATLYWYQQILGQGPKLLIQFQNNGVVDDSQLPKDRFSAERLKGVDSTLKIQPAKLEDSAVYLCASSWAGGPSYEQYFGPGTRLTVT.

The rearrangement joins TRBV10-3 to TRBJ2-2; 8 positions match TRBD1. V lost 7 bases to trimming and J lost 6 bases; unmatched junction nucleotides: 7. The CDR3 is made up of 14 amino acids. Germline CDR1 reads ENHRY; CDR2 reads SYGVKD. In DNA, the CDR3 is TGTGCCATCACCGGGACAGGTCCATCCGGGGAGCTGTTTTTT. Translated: CAITGTGPSGELFF.

The CDR3 here is CASSEEWGEQYV. CDR3 nucleotides: TGTGCCAGCAGTGAAGAATGGGGGGAGCAGTACGTC. V usage is TRBV6-1 and J usage is TRBJ2-7, with D perhaps being TRBD1 or TRBD2 (5 bases each). In germline, CDR1 is MNHNS, CDR2 SASEGT. CDR3 length equals 12 residues. V was trimmed by 1 base and J by 7 bases, leaving 8 bases between them.

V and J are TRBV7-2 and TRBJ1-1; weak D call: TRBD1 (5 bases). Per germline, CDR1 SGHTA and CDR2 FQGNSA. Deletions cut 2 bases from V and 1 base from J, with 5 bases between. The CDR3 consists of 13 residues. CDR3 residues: CASSLRGNTEAFF. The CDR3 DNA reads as TGTGCCAGCAGCTTAAGGGGGAACACTGAAGCTTTCTTT.